This entry describes one TCR beta chain. The antigen remains undetermined. One junction end does not reproduce the germline sequence, and a read error may be involved. The data were taken from a study of T cell responses to AZD1222 COVID-19 vaccine. Study-wide findings and caveats: The study identified only five to seven AZD1222 recipients as seropositive at baseline. Spike-specific TCR depth and breadth grew after two AZD1222 doses.

Only in-frame clones appear in the TCRdb table, and some are missing; sequencing was by immunoSEQ multiplex PCR. The table records 50,000 to 75,000 clones, 80% to 90% of them present only once. Researchers grouped second doses given at about 4 or about 12 weeks into one pool. The CDR3 length is 14 residues. The germline gives CDR1 SQVTM, CDR2 ANQGSEA. Specimen: peripheral blood, collected 28 days after the second AZD1222 dose. The sequence derives from an adult who received the AZD1222 COVID-19 vaccine. The chain links TRBV29-1 to TRBJ2-2; 10 bases map to TRBD2. The CDR3 region is CRVGAGGPPGELFF. CDR3 DNA sequence: TGCCGCGTTGGAGCGGGGGGGCCCCCCGGGGAGCTGTTTTTT.